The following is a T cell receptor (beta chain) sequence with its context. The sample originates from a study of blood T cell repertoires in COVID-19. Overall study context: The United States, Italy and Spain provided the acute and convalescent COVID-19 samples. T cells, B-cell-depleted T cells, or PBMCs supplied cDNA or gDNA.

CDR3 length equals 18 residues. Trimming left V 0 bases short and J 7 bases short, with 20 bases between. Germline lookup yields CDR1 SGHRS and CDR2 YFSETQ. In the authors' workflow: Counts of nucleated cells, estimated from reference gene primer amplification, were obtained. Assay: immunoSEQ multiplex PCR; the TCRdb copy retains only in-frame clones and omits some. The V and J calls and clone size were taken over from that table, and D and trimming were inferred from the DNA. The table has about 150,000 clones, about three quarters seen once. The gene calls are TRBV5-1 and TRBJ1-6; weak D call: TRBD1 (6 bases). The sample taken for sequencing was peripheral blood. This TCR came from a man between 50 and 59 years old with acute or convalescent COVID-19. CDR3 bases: TGCGCCAGCAGCTTGGAATCATTAACAGGGCTAAGAAATTCACCCCTCCACTTT. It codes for CASSLESLTGLRNSPLHF.